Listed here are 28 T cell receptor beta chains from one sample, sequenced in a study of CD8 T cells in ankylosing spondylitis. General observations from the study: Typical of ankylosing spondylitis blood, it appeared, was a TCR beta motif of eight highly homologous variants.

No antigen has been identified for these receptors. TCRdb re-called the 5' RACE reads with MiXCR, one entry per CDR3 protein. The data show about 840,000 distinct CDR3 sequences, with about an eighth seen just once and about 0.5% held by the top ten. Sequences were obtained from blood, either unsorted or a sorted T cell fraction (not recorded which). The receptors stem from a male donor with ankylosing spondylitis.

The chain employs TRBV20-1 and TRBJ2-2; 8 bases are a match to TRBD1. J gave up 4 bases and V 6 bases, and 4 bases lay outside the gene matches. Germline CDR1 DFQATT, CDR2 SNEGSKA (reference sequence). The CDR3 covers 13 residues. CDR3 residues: CSADRGGTGELFF. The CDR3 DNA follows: TGCAGTGCCGACAGGGGAGGCACCGGGGAGCTGTTTTTT.

The CDR3 coding sequence is TGCGCCAGCAGCCCATTTCGTACCTACAATGAGCAGTTCTTC. Encoded protein: CASSPFRTYNEQFF. The chain has TRBV5-1 and TRBJ2-1, with D unresolved. CDR3 size: 14 residues. CDR1 and CDR2 (germline): SGHRS, YFSETQ. V lost 4 bases and J lost 2, with 10 bases in between.

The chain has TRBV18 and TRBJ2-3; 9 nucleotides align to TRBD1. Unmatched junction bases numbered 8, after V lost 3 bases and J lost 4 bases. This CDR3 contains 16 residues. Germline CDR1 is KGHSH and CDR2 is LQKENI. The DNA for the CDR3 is TGTGCCAGCTCACCGCCGAACACAGGGGGCGCAGATACGCAGTATTTT. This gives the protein CASSPPNTGGADTQYF. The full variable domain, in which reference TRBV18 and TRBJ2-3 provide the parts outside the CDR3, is NAGVMQNPRHLVRRRGQEARLRCSPMKGHSHVYWYRQLPEEGLKFMVYLQKENIIDESGMPKERFSAEFPKEGPSILRIQQVVRGDSAAYFCASSPPNTGGADTQYFGPGTRLTVL.

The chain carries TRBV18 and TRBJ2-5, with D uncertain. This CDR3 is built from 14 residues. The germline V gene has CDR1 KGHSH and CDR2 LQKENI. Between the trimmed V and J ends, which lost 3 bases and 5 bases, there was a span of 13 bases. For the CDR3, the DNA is TGTGCCAGCTCACCTCGGCGGATGGGTGAGACCCAGTACTTC. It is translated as CASSPRRMGETQYF.

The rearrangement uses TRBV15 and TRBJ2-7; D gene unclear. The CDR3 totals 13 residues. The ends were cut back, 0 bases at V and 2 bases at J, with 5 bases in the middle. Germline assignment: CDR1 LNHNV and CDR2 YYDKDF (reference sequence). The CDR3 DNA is TGTGCCACCAGCAGAGATTCCGCCTACGAGCAGTACTTC. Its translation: CATSRDSAYEQYF.

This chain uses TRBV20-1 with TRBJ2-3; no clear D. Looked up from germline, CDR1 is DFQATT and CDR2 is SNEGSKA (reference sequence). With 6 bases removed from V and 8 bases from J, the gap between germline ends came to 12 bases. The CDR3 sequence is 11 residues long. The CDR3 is CSAQTKGTQYF. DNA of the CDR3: TGCAGTGCCCAAACAAAGGGTACGCAGTATTTT.

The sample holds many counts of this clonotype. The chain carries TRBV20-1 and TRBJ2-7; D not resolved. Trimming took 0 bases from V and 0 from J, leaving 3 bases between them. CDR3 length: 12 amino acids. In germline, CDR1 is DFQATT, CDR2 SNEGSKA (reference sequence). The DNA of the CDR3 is TGCAGTGCTAGAGACCACTCCTACGAGCAGTACTTC. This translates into CSARDHSYEQYF.

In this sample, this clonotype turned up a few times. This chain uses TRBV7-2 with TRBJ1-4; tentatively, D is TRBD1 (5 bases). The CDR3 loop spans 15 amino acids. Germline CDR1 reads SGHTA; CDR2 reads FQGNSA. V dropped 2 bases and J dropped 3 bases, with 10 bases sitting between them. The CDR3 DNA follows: TGTGCCAGCAGCTTACAGGGACCAGCTAATGAAAAACTGTTTTTT. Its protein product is CASSLQGPANEKLFF.

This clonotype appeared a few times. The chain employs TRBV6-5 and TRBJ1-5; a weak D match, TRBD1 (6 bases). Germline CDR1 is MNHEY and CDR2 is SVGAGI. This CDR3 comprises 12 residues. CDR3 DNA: TGTCCGGACAGTTATAGCAATCAGCCCCAGCATTTT. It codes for CPDSYSNQPQHF.

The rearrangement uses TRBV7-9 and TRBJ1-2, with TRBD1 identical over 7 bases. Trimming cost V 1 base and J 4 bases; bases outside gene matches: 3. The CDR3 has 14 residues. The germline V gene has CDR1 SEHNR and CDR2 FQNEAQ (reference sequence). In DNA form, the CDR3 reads TGTGCCAGCAGCTTAGACCGGGACAGCTATGGCTACACCTTC. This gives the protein CASSLDRDSYGYTF.

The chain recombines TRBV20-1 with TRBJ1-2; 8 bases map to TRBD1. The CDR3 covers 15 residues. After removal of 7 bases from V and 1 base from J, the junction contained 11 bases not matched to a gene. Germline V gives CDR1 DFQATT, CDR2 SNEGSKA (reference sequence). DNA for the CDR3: TGCAGTGGTCAGACGTCAGGACAGGGTAACTATGGCTACACCTTC. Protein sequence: CSGQTSGQGNYGYTF.

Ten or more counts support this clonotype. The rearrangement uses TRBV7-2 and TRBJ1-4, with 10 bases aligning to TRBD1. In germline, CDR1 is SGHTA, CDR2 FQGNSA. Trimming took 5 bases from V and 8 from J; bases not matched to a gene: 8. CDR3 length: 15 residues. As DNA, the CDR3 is TGTGCCAGCAGCACCCGACAGGGGGCAAGCGAAAAACTGTTTTTT. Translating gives CASSTRQGASEKLFF.

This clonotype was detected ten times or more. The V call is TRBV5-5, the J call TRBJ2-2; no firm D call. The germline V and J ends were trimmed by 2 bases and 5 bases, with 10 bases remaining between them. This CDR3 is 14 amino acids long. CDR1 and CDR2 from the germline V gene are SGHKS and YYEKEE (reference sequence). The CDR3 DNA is TGTGCCAGCAGCTTAAGTCAATGGACCGGGGAGCTGTTTTTT. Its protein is CASSLSQWTGELFF.

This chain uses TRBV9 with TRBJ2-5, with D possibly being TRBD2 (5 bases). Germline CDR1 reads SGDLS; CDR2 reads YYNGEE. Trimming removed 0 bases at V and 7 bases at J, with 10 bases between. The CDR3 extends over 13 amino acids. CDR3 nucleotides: TGTGCCAGCAGCGTAGAACCGGCGGGGACCCAGTACTTC. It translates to CASSVEPAGTQYF.

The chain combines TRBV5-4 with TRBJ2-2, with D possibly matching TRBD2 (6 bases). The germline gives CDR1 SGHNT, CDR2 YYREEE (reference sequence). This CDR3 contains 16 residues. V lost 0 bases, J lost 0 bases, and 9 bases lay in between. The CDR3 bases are TGTGCCAGCAGCTTGGCCGGGACTTCGAACACCGGGGAGCTGTTTTTT. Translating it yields CASSLAGTSNTGELFF.

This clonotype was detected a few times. The CDR3 DNA reads as TGTGCCAGCAGCCTGGGCGGCCCTAGCGGGGAAAATGAGCAGTTCTTC. It is translated as CASSLGGPSGENEQFF. The chain is built from TRBV11-3 and TRBJ2-1, with TRBD2 matching over 9 bases. Germline-derived CDR1 and CDR2 are SGHNT and YENEEA. Trimming at V came to 5 bases and at J to 7 bases, leaving 12 bases not matched to a gene. The CDR3 is 16 amino acids.

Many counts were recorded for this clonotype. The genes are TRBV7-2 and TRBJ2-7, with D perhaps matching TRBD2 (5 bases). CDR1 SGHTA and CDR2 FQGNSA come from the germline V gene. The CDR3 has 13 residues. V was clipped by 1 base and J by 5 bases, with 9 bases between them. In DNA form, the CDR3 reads TGTGCCAGCAGCTTAGGCAAGGGAGACGAGCAGTACTTC. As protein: CASSLGKGDEQYF.

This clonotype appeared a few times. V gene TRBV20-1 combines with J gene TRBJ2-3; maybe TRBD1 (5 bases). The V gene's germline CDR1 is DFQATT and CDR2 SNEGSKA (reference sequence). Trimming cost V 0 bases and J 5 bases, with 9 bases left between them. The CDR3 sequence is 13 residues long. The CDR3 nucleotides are TGCAGTGCTAGAGACCGCAGGGAAGATACGCAGTATTTT. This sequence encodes CSARDRREDTQYF.

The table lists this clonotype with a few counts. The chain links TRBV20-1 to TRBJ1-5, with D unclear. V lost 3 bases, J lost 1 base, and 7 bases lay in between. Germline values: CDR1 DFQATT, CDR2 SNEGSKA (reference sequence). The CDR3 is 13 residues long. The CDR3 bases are TGCAGTGCTAGTCGACGGAGCAATCAGCCCCAGCATTTT. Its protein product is CSASRRSNQPQHF.

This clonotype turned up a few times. The CDR3 here is CASSLFPLGTEAFF. The CDR3 region has the DNA TGTGCCAGCAGTTTGTTCCCCCTCGGTACTGAAGCTTTCTTT. The gene calls are TRBV12-3 or TRBV12-4 and TRBJ1-1; D remains unclear. This CDR3 region has 14 residues. Trimming took off 3 bases at V and 5 bases at J, with 13 bases between the two ends.

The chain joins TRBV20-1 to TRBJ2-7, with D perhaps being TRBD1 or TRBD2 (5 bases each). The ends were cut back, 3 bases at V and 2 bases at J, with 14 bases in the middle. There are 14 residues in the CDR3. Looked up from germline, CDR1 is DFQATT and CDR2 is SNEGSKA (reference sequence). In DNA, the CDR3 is TGCAGTGCTAGGTCCGGGACGGTGACCTACGAGCAGTACTTC. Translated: CSARSGTVTYEQYF.

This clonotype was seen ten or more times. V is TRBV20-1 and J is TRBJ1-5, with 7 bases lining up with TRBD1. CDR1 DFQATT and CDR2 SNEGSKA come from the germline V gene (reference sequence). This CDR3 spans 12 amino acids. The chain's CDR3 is CSAGTANQPQHF. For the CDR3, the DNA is TGCAGCGCTGGGACAGCGAATCAGCCCCAGCATTTT.

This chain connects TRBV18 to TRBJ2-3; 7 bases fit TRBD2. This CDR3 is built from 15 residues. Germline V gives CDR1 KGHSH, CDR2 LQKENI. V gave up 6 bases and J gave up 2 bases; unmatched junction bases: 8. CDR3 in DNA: TGTGCCAGCTCTTACGGCGGGGGAAACACAGATACGCAGTATTTT. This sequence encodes CASSYGGGNTDTQYF.

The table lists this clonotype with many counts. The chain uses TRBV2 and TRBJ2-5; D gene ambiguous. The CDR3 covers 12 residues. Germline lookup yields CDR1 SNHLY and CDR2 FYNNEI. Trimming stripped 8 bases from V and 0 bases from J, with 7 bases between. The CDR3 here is CASQMYQETQYF. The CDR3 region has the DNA TGTGCCAGCCAGATGTACCAAGAGACCCAGTACTTC.

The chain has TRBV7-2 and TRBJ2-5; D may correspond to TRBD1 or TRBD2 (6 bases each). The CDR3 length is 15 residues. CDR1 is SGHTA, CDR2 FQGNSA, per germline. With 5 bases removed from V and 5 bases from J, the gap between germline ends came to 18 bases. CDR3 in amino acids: CASSRLGGARETQYF. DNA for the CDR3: TGTGCCAGCAGCCGGCTGGGGGGCGCCCGGGAGACCCAGTACTTC.

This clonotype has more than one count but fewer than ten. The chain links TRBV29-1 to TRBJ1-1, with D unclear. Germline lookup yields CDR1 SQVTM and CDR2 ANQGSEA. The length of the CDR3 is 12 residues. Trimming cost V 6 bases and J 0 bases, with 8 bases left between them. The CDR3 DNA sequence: TGCAGCGTGGCCTTATTGAACACTGAAGCTTTCTTT. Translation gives CSVALLNTEAFF.

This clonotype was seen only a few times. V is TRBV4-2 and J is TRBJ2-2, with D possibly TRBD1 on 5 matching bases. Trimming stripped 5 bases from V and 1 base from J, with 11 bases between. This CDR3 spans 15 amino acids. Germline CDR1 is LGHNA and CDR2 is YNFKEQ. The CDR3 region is CASSSPTVNTGELFF. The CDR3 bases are TGTGCCAGCAGCAGCCCGACAGTGAACACCGGGGAGCTGTTTTTT.

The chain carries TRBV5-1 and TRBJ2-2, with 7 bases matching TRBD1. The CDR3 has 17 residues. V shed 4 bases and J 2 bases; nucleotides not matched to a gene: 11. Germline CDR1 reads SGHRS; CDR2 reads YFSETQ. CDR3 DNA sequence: TGCGCCAGCAGCCCAGGTCCTGGACAGGCTAACACCGGGGAGCTGTTTTTT. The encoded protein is CASSPGPGQANTGELFF.